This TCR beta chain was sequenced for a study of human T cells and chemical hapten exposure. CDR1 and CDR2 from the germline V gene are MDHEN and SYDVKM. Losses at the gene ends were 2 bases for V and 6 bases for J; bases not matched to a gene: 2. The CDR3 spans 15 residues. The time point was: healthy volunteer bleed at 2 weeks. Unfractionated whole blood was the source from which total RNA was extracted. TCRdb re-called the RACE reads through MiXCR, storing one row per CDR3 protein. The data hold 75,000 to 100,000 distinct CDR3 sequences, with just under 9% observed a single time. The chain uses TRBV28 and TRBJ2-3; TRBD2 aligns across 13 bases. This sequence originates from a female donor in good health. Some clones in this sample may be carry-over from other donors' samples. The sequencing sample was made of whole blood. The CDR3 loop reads CASSLTSGRADTQYF. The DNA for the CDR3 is TGTGCCAGCAGTTTAACTAGCGGGAGGGCGGATACGCAGTATTTT.